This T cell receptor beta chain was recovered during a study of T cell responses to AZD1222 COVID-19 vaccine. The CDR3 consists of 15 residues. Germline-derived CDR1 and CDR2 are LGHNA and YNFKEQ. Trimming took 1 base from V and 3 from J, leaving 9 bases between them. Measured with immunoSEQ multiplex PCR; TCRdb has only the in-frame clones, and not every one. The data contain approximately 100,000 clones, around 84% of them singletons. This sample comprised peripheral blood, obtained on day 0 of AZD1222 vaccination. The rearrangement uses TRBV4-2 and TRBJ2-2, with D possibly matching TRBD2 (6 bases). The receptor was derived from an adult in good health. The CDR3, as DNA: TGTGCCAGCAGCCAAGTGACGGGGGACACCGGGGAGCTGTTTTTT. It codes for CASSQVTGDTGELFF.